The 21 T cell receptor beta chains below were found in one sample sequenced in a study of blood T cells in healthy people across ages. A second PCR, run for about 7 to 11 cycles, used a sample-barcoded 5' primer plus a J-beta primer mix. TCRdb re-derived calls from the 5' RACE reads in MiXCR, one entry per CDR3 protein. Of around 580,000 distinct CDR3 sequences in the sample, around half are singletons; the top ten hold around 25%. The sample consisted of blood. These receptors all come from a man at least 80 years old in good health.

As regards this clonotype: Being one base from a much bigger clone, this may be a read error. V is TRBV4-3 and J is TRBJ2-1; D remains ambiguous. Germline CDR1 LGHNA, CDR2 YSLEER. The CDR3 length is 13 residues. The V gene lost 0 bases and the J gene lost 10 bases, with 10 bases spanning the gap. CDR3 in DNA: TGCGCCAGCAGCCAAGATGTGGCCTACGAGCAGTTCTTC. Translating gives CASSQDVAYEQFF.

The chain combines TRBV20-1 with TRBJ2-7; D unclear. The DNA end favors TRBJ2-5, so the J call may be wrong. The CDR3 totals 12 residues. CDR1 and CDR2 (germline): DFQATT, SNEGSKA (reference sequence). CDR3 bases: TGCAGTGCGGTCCCAGCGTCGGAGACCCAGTACTTC. Translation: CSAVPASETQYF.

This rearrangement joins TRBV28 to TRBJ2-7, with D perhaps matching TRBD1 or TRBD2 (5 bases each). CDR3 length equals 15 residues. Trimming removed 3 bases from V and 0 bases from J, with 12 bases in between. The germline gives CDR1 MDHEN, CDR2 SYDVKM. CDR3 in DNA: TGTGCCAGCAGTTTTCGGGGCCCAACCTCCTACGAGCAGTACTTC. It is translated as CASSFRGPTSYEQYF. Drawing the rest from reference TRBV28 and TRBJ2-7, the complete variable domain is DVKVTQSSRYLVKRTGEKVFLECVQDMDHENMFWYRQDPGLGLRLIYFSYDVKMKEKGDIPEGYSVSREKKERFSLILESASTNQTSMYLCASSFRGPTSYEQYFGPGTRLTVT.

This chain joins TRBV28 and TRBJ2-7, with D possibly matching TRBD1 (5 bases). Germline lookup yields CDR1 MDHEN and CDR2 SYDVKM. The CDR3 is made up of 15 amino acids. The ends were cut back, 3 bases at V and 1 base at J, with 13 bases in the middle. CDR3 residues: CASSFRQYLSYEQYF. The CDR3 DNA follows: TGTGCCAGCAGTTTCCGACAGTACCTGTCCTACGAGCAGTACTTC.

About this clonotype: Compared with germline, one end of the junction differs, possibly owing to a read error. The V call is TRBV12-3 or TRBV12-4, the J call TRBJ2-5, with a tentative D call TRBD2 (6 bases). This CDR3 contains 13 residues. The CDR3 protein is CASSSWNRETQNF. As DNA, the CDR3 is TGTGCCAGCAGTAGTTGGAATCGGGAGACCCAGAACTTC.

V gene TRBV7-2 combines with J gene TRBJ1-2; D gene unclear. Per the germline V gene, CDR1 is SGHTA and CDR2 is FQGNSA. The CDR3 extends over 15 amino acids. The V end lost 5 bases, the J end lost 4 bases, and 17 bases lay between the germline ends. Here the CDR3 DNA reads TGTGCCAGCAGCCTCGACCCCGGCAGCACCTATGGCTACACCTTC. Translating gives CASSLDPGSTYGYTF.

This chain joins TRBV27 and TRBJ2-1; D may match TRBD1 or TRBD2 (5 bases each). V lost 5 bases, J lost 7 bases, and 30 bases lay in between. Germline lookup yields CDR1 MNHEY and CDR2 SMNVEV (reference sequence). This CDR3 region has 19 residues. CDR3 nucleotide sequence: TGTGCCAGCAGTGAGTCCGGGGCCAGTGCCCACCCCCGTAGGAATGAGCAGTTCTTC. Translation gives CASSESGASAHPRRNEQFF.

This clonotype was detected only once. V is TRBV4-1 and J is TRBJ2-1; a weak D match, TRBD2 (5 bases). With 1 base removed from V and 5 bases from J, the gap between germline ends came to 21 bases. This CDR3 contains 18 residues. Germline V lookup: CDR1 MGHRA, CDR2 YSYEKL. DNA of the CDR3: TGCGCCAGCAGCCAAGTTCTATCAATGGCGGGTCCTGACAATGAGCAGTTCTTC. Its protein is CASSQVLSMAGPDNEQFF.

The chain couples TRBV20-1 to TRBJ1-4, with no clear D. The V gene's germline CDR1 is DFQATT and CDR2 SNEGSKA (reference sequence). V was clipped by 3 bases and J by 0 bases, with 5 bases between them. The CDR3 length is 13 residues. The CDR3 DNA is TGCAGTGCTAGTCGAACAACTAATGAAAAACTGTTTTTT. Residues: CSASRTTNEKLFF.

This clonotype was observed a handful of times. CDR3: CASRLGHQSSYEQYF. Here the CDR3 DNA reads TGTGCCAGCAGACTGGGACACCAAAGCTCCTACGAGCAGTACTTC. The chain recombines TRBV6-5 with TRBJ2-7; maybe TRBD1 (6 bases). V lost 6 bases, J lost 0 bases, and 15 bases lay in between. The CDR3 is 15 amino acids. CDR1 is MNHEY and CDR2 is SVGAGI in the germline V gene.

V and J are TRBV28 and TRBJ2-3; D might be TRBD1 (6 bases). Trimming shortened V by 4 bases and J by 2 bases, and 10 bases separated the two germline ends. The germline CDR1 and CDR2 sequences are MDHEN and SYDVKM. This CDR3 is 14 amino acids long. CDR3 protein: CASSSAGVTDTQYF. The CDR3 DNA is TGTGCCAGCAGTTCGGCAGGGGTCACAGATACGCAGTATTTT.

The rearrangement joins TRBV11-2 to TRBJ2-5; 9 nucleotides agree with TRBD1. V lost 4 bases to trimming and J lost 0 bases; unmatched junction nucleotides: 6. The CDR3 runs 16 residues. The germline V gene has CDR1 SGHAT and CDR2 FQNNGV. The CDR3 loop reads CASSSGTGKYQETQYF. The CDR3 nucleotides are TGTGCCAGCAGCTCCGGGACAGGGAAGTACCAAGAGACCCAGTACTTC.

The chain carries TRBV10-3 and TRBJ2-3, with TRBD2 identical over 13 bases. The CDR3 consists of 18 residues. Losses at the gene ends were 3 bases for V and 0 bases for J; bases not matched to a gene: 6. Germline CDR1 ENHRY, CDR2 SYGVKD. CDR3 amino acids: CAISETSGRAGSTDTQYF. The CDR3 nucleotides are TGTGCCATCAGTGAAACTAGCGGGAGGGCGGGGAGCACAGATACGCAGTATTTT.

This clonotype was recorded a few times. V is TRBV12-3 or TRBV12-4 and J is TRBJ2-6; D uncertain. V was clipped by 6 bases and J by 0 bases, with 6 bases between them. The CDR3 is 14 residues long. CDR3 loop: CASRILSGANVLTF. As DNA, the CDR3 is TGTGCCAGCAGGATCCTCTCTGGGGCCAACGTCCTGACTTTC.

The gene calls are TRBV29-1 and TRBJ2-1, with a possible D match to TRBD1 (5 bases). The CDR3 consists of 17 residues. The germline CDR1 and CDR2 sequences are SQVTM and ANQGSEA. The V end was cut by 0 bases, the J end by 3 bases, with 18 bases between. Here the CDR3 DNA reads TGCAGCGTTGAAGACCCCCACGGCAGGGTCGTCTACAATGAGCAGTTCTTC. Its protein product is CSVEDPHGRVVYNEQFF.

Many counts were recorded for this clonotype. CDR3 in DNA: TGTGCCAGCAGCTTAGCGATTGACAGGGTAGTGGACAATGAGCAGTTCTTC. Protein product: CASSLAIDRVVDNEQFF. This chain connects TRBV7-2 to TRBJ2-1; 7 nucleotides agree with TRBD1. The V gene end was trimmed by 0 bases and the J gene end by 5 bases; junction bases not matched to a gene: 10. The V gene's germline CDR1 is SGHTA and CDR2 FQGNSA. This CDR3 is 17 amino acids long.

V is TRBV6-2 or TRBV6-3 and J is TRBJ2-6, with 7 bases that match TRBD1. Germline trimming cut 11 bases from V and 2 bases from J; bases unmatched to any gene: 3. The germline V gene has CDR1 MNHEY and CDR2 SVGEGT. The CDR3 runs to 13 residues. CDR3 region: CAGDRAGANVLTF. The CDR3 coding sequence is TGTGCCGGCGACAGGGCTGGGGCCAACGTCCTGACTTTC.

The rearrangement uses TRBV12-3 or TRBV12-4 and TRBJ1-5, with a weak D call TRBD1 (5 bases). The V gene lost 10 bases and the J gene lost 2 bases, with 21 bases spanning the gap. The CDR3 runs 16 residues. The CDR3 sequence is CANTIDGGSGNQPQHF. CDR3 in DNA: TGTGCCAACACCATAGATGGGGGATCGGGCAATCAGCCCCAGCATTTT.

The genes are TRBV7-9 and TRBJ2-7, with D perhaps TRBD2 (7 bases). Germline V gives CDR1 SEHNR, CDR2 FQNEAQ (reference sequence). This CDR3 comprises 17 residues. Trimming took 3 bases from V and 3 from J, leaving 21 bases between them. CDR3 nucleotides: TGTGCCAGCAGCTTCGATTCTGGGAGGGGGTTCGGCTACGAGCAGTACTTC. Its translation: CASSFDSGRGFGYEQYF.

This clonotype showed up just once. The junction shows a germline mismatch at one end, possibly a read error. The rearrangement uses TRBV7-9 and TRBJ1-2; D is possibly TRBD1 (5 bases). The CDR3 contains 17 residues. Looked up from germline, CDR1 is SEHNR and CDR2 is FQNEAQ (reference sequence). In DNA, the CDR3 is TGCGCCAGCAGCCCATCCCATCCGGGGACCTCGTGCTATGGCTACACCTTC. Translating it yields CASSPSHPGTSCYGYTF.

This clonotype was seen many times. The chain links TRBV6-5 to TRBJ2-7; 7 nucleotides line up with TRBD2. Germline V gene data show CDR1 as MNHEY and CDR2 as SVGAGI. The CDR3 runs 12 residues. The CDR3 region is CEETSGNNEQYF. CDR3 DNA: TGTGAGGAAACGAGCGGGAACAACGAGCAGTACTTC.